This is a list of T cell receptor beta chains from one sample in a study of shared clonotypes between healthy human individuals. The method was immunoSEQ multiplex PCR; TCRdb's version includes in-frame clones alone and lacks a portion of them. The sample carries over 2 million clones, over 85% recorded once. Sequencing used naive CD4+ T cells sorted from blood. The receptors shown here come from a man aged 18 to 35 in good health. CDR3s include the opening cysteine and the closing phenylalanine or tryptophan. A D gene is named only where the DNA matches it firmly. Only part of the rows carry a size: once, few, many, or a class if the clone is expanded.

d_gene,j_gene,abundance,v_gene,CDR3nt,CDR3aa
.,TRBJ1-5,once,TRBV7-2,TGTGCCAGCAGTCCAGGGGCGCGCAATCAGCCCCAGCATTTT,CASSPGARNQPQHF
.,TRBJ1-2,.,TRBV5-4,TGTGCCAGCAGCTTCCCAGGGGAGGCTTCACGCGGCTACACCTTC,CASSFPGEASRGYTF
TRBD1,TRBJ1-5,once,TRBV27,TGTGCCAGCAGTCAAGCAGGGGGCAGCAATCAGCCCCAGCATTTT,CASSQAGGSNQPQHF
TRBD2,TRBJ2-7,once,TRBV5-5,TGTGCCAGCAGCTTGCCGGGACTAGGTGTCCACGAGCAGTACTTC,CASSLPGLGVHEQYF
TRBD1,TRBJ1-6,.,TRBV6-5,TGTGCCAGCAGTTCTCCCGGGACAGGGTCCTCACCCCTCCACTTT,CASSSPGTGSSPLHF
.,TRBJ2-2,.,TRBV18,TGTGCCAGCTCTCGAACAGGTGCCGGGGAGCTGTTTTTT,CASSRTGAGELFF
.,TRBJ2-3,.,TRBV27,TGTGCCAGCAGTTTAGAAGGGACTGGCACAGATACGCAGTATTTT,CASSLEGTGTDTQYF
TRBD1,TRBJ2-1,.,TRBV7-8,TGTGCCAGCAGCTTCGGACAGGTCTCCTACAATGAGCAGTTCTTC,CASSFGQVSYNEQFF
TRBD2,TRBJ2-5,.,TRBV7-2,TGTGCCAGCGGGGGGACTAGCGGGAAGATCCAAGAGACCCAGTACTTC,CASGGTSGKIQETQYF
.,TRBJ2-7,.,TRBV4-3,TGCGCCAGCAGCCAAGAAGGTGGCTACGAGCAGTACTTC,CASSQEGGYEQYF
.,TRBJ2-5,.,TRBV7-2,TGTGCCAGCAGCTTATCTAGCAAACAAGAGACCCAGTACTTC,CASSLSSKQETQYF
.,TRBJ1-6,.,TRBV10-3,TGTGCCACCGGGGAGGGAGGTTCACCCCTCCACTTT,CATGEGGSPLHF
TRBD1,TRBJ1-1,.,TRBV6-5,TGTGCCAGCAGTGGCCGACAGGGGGACACTGAAGCTTTCTTT,CASSGRQGDTEAFF
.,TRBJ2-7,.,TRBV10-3,TGTGCCATCAGGGGGAACTCCTACGAGCAGTACTTC,CAIRGNSYEQYF
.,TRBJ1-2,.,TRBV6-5,TGTGCCAGCAGCCGCGGTCAAGCGGATGGCTACACCTTC,CASSRGQADGYTF
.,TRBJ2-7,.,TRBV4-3,TGCGCCAGCAGCCAAAAACTGGACAGCCACGAGCAGTACTTC,CASSQKLDSHEQYF
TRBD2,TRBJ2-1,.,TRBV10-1,TGCGCCAGCAGAGATGCTAGCGGTTGGAGCTCCTACAATGAGCAGTTCTTC,CASRDASGWSSYNEQFF
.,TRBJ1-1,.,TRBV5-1,TGCGCCAGCAGCCTCTGGAGGGACACTACTGAAGCTTTCTTT,CASSLWRDTTEAFF
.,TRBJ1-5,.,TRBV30,TGTGCCTGGAGCAGATGGGGCCCAACTGATCAGCCCCAGCATTTT,CAWSRWGPTDQPQHF
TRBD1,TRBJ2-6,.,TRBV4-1,TGCGCCAGCAGCCGAACCGGGACAGGGGCAACTGGGGCCAACGTCCTGACTTTC,CASSRTGTGATGANVLTF
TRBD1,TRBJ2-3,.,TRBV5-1,TGCGCCAGCAGCTTCGGCAGGGGGCGAGCAGATACGCAGTATTTT,CASSFGRGRADTQYF
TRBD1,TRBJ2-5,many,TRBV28,TGTGCCAGCAGAAAGTCCGGGACAGGACAAGAGACCCAGTACTTC,CASRKSGTGQETQYF
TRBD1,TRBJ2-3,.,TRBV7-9,TGTGCCAGCAGCTTACCGGGACAGGGGGCCACAGATACGCAGTATTTT,CASSLPGQGATDTQYF
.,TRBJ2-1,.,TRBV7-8,TGTGCCAGCAGTCGCCCTCAGTGGGCCTACAATGAGCAGTTCTTC,CASSRPQWAYNEQFF
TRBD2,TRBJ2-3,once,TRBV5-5,TGTGCCAGCAGCTTGGCCTTAGCGGGAGGAAGGGATACGCAGTATTTT,CASSLALAGGRDTQYF
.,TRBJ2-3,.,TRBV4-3,TGCGCCAGCAGCCACGAGGTCACAGATACGCAGTATTTT,CASSHEVTDTQYF
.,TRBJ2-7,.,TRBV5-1,TGCGCCAGCAGCCCAGGGACTCCCTCCTACGAGCAGTACTTC,CASSPGTPSYEQYF
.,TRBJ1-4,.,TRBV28,TGTGCCAGCAGTTTATACCCCTCGGCGGGACGGAGTGAAAAACTGTTTTTT,CASSLYPSAGRSEKLFF
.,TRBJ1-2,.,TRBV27,TGTGCCAGCAGTTCCGCAGGCGGAGGGGACTATGGCTACACCTTC,CASSSAGGGDYGYTF
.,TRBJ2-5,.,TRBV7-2,TGTGCCAGCAGCTGGGACTGGCGTGGCAAGCAGACCCAGTACTTC,CASSWDWRGKQTQYF
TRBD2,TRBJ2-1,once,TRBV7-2,TGTGCCAGCAGCTTCAGATGGACTAGCGGAGCCGAGCAGTTCTTC,CASSFRWTSGAEQFF
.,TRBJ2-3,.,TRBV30,TGTGCCTGGAGTCCCCGAAGGAGCCTTAGCACAGATACGCAGTATTTT,CAWSPRRSLSTDTQYF
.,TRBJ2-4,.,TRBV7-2,TGTGCCAGCAGCTCCACAACAGGGCCCACGGGCATTCAGTACTTC,CASSSTTGPTGIQYF
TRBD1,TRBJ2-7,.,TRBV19,TGTGCCAGTAGGAAACAGACAGGGGGGGCCTACGAGCAGTACTTC,CASRKQTGGAYEQYF
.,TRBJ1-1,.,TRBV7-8,TGTGCCAGCAGCTCAAACAGGTGGAACTTGAACACTGAAGCTTTCTTT,CASSSNRWNLNTEAFF
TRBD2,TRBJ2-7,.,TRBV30,TGTGCCTGGAGTGACCGACCGGGGCTAGCGGTCTACGAGCAGTACTTC,CAWSDRPGLAVYEQYF
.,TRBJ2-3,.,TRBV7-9,TGTGCCAGCAGCTTAGTACGAGGTTTTGGCACAGATACGCAGTATTTT,CASSLVRGFGTDTQYF